The sequence of this T cell receptor beta chain was determined in a study of graft-versus-host responses after intestinal transplantation. V was trimmed by 6 bases and J by 1 base, leaving 13 bases between them. CDR3 length equals 15 residues. Per the germline V gene, CDR1 is MNHEY and CDR2 is SMNVEV (reference sequence). Intraepithelial plus lamina propria lymphocytes were released by processing graft tissue. Sequencing used immunoSEQ multiplex PCR; TCRdb keeps in-frame clones, though not all of them. The sample contains 4,500 to 5,000 clones, more than 70% of which appear only once. This clonotype originated in a human patient who received an intestinal transplant, so some T cells may come from the graft donor. This chain uses TRBV27 with TRBJ1-5, with D tentatively TRBD1 (5 bases). This specimen consisted of ileum tissue, obtained around 120 days after intestinal transplantation. The CDR3 sequence is CASREDTCSNQPQHF. DNA of the CDR3: TGTGCCAGCAGAGAGGACACATGCAGCAATCAGCCCCAGCATTTT.